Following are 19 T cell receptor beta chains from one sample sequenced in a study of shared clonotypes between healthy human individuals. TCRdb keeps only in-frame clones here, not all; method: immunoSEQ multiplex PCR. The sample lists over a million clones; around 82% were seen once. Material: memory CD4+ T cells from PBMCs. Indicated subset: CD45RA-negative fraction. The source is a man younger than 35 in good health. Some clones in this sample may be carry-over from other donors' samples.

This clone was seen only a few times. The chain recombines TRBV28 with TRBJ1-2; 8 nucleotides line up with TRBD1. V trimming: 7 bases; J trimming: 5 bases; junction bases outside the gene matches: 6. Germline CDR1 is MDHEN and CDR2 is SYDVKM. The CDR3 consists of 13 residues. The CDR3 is CASTQNRGYGYTF. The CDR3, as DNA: TGTGCCAGCACCCAAAACAGGGGGTATGGCTACACCTTC.

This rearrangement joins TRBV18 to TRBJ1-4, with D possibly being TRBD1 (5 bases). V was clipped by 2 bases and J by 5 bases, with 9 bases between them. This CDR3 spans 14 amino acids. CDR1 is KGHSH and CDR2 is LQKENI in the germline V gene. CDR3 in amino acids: CASSPRDLNEKLFF. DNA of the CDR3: TGTGCCAGCTCACCAAGGGACCTGAATGAAAAACTGTTTTTT.

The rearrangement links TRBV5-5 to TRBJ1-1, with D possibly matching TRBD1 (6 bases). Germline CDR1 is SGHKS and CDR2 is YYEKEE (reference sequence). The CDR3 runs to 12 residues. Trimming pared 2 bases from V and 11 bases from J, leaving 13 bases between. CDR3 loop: CASSLQQGDAFF. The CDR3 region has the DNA TGTGCCAGCAGCTTACAACAGGGTGACGCTTTCTTT.

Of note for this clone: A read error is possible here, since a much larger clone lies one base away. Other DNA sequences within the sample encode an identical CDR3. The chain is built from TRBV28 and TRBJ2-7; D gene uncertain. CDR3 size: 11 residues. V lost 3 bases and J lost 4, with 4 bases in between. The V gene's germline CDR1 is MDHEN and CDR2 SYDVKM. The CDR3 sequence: CASSFRYEQYF. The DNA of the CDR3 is TGTGCCAGCAGTTTTAGGTACGAGCAGTACTTC.

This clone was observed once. In DNA, the CDR3 is TGCGCCAGCAGCTATTTTAGCGTCACAGATACGCAGTATTTT. Protein sequence: CASSYFSVTDTQYF. This chain joins TRBV5-1 and TRBJ2-3; perhaps TRBD2 as D (5 bases). The CDR3 is made up of 14 amino acids. Trimming removed 3 bases from V and 2 bases from J, with 10 bases in between. Germline CDR1 SGHRS, CDR2 YFSETQ. Looking up the rest from reference TRBV5-1 and TRBJ2-3 gives the full variable domain: KAGVTQTPRYLIKTRGQQVTLSCSPISGHRSVSWYQQTPGQGLQFLFEYFSETQRNKGNFPGRFSGRQFSNSRSEMNVSTLELGDSALYLCASSYFSVTDTQYFGPGTRLTVL.

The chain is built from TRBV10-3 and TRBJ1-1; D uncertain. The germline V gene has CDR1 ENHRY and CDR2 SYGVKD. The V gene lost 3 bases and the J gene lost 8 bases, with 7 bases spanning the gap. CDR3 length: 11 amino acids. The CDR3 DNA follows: TGTGCCATCAGTGAAGATTTGGAAGCTTTCTTT. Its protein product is CAISEDLEAFF.

CDR3 loop: CASQVHSDTQYF. As DNA, the CDR3 is TGCGCCAGCCAGGTTCACTCAGATACGCAGTATTTT. The chain joins TRBV5-1 to TRBJ2-3; D ambiguous. Trimming pared 7 bases from V and 4 bases from J, leaving 10 bases between. The CDR3 sequence is 12 residues long. Germline V CDR1 and CDR2: SGHRS, YFSETQ.

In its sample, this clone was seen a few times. The CDR3 loop is CAWGDGGFEAFF. CDR3 DNA sequence: TGTGCCTGGGGGGACGGGGGATTCGAAGCTTTCTTT. The chain uses TRBV30 and TRBJ1-1, with D possibly TRBD1 on 5 matching bases. CDR1 GTSNPN and CDR2 SVGIG come from the germline V gene (reference sequence). The CDR3 spans 12 residues. The ends were cut back, 5 bases at V and 8 bases at J, with 15 bases in the middle.

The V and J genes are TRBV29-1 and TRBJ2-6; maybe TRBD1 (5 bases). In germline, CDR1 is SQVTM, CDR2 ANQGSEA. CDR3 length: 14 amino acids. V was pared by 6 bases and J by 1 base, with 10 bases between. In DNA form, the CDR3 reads TGCAGCGTCGTTCAGGGATCTGGGGCCAACGTCCTGACTTTC. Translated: CSVVQGSGANVLTF.

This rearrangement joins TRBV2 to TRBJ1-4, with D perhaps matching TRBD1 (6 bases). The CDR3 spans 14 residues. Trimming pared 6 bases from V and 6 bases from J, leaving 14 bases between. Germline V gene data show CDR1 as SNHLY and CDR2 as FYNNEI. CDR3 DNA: TGTGCCAGCAGCCTCCGGGACACCTATGAAAAACTGTTTTTT. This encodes CASSLRDTYEKLFF.

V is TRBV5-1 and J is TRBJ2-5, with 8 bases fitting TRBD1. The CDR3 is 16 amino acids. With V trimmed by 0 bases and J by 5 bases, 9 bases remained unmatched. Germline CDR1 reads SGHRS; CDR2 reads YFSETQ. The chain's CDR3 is CASSLVGTGGMETQYF. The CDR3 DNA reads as TGCGCCAGCAGCTTGGTAGGGACAGGCGGTATGGAGACCCAGTACTTC.

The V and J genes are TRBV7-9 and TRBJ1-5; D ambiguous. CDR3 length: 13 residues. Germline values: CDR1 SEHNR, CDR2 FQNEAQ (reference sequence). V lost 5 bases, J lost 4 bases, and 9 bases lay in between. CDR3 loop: CASSLEWNQPQHF. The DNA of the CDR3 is TGTGCCAGCAGCCTTGAGTGGAATCAGCCCCAGCATTTT.

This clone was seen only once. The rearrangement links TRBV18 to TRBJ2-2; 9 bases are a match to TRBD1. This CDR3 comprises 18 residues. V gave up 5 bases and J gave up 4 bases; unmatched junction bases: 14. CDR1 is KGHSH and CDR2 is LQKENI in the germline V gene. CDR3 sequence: CASSTRPGQGSATGELFF. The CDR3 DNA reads TGTGCCAGCTCAACCCGACCGGGACAGGGATCGGCCACCGGGGAGCTGTTTTTT.

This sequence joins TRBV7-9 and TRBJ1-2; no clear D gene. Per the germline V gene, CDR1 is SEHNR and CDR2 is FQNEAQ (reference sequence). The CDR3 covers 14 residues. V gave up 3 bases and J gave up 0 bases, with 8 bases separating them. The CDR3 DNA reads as TGTGCCAGCAGCTTCCTGGGTCCTAACTATGGCTACACCTTC. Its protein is CASSFLGPNYGYTF.

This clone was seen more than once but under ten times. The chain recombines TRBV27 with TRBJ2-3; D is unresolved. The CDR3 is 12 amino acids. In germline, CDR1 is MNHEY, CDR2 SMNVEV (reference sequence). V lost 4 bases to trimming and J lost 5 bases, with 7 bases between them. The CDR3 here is CASSSSGDTQYF. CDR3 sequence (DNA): TGTGCCAGCAGTTCCTCGGGAGATACGCAGTATTTT.

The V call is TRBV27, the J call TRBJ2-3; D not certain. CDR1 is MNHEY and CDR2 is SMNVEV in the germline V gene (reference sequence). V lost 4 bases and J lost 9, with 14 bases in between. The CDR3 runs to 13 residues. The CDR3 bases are TGTGCCAGCAGTTATGGGTGGTTGGACACGCAGTATTTT. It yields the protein CASSYGWLDTQYF.

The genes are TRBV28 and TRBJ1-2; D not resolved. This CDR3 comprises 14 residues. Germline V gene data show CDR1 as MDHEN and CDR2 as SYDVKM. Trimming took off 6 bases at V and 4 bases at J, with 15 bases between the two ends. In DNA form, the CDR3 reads TGTGCCAGCAGCCCCCCCGGGCAGAGCTATGGCTACACCTTC. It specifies CASSPPGQSYGYTF.

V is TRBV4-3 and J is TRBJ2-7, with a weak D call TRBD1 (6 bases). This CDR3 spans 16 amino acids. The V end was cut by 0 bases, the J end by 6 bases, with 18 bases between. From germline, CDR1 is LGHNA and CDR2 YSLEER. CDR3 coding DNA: TGCGCCAGCAGCCAAGATCGGTCGGCAGGGGTAAGCGAGCAGTACTTC. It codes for CASSQDRSAGVSEQYF.

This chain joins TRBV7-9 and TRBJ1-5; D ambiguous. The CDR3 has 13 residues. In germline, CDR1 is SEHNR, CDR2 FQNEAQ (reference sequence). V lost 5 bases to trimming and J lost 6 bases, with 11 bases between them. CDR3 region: CASSLSSPQPQHF. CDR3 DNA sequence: TGTGCCAGCAGCCTTTCATCCCCTCAGCCCCAGCATTTT.